This note documents a single T cell receptor beta chain sequence. What it binds is unknown. Method: immunoSEQ multiplex PCR; TCRdb's copy keeps in-frame clones and lacks some. The sample holds around 44,000 clones, around 85% seen once. The CDR3 totals 14 residues. Germline V lookup: CDR1 SGHDN, CDR2 FVKESK. The V and J ends lost 1 base and 6 bases, in that order; junction bases with no gene match: 2. These data are taken from a study of OX40 agonist ivuxolimab in advanced cancers. In the study overall: Six ivuxolimab dose levels, 0.01 to 10 mg/kg, were given intravenously every 2 weeks. Partial responses were observed in three patients, of whom one had hepatocellular carcinoma and two had cutaneous melanoma.

Study-level findings and limits: CD8+ T cells (on average) carried more expanded clones than CD4+ T cells.

The input for sequencing was CD4+ or CD8+ T cells sorted from blood, taken in a trial of the OX40 agonist ivuxolimab. The rearrangement uses TRBV14 and TRBJ2-4; 8 nucleotides align to TRBD1. The sequence came from an adult with an advanced solid tumor such as melanoma, head and neck, liver or kidney cancer. CDR3 DNA sequence: TGTGCCAGCAGCCAAGCCAGGGGGCTAAACATTCAGTACTTC. It codes for CASSQARGLNIQYF.